This TCR beta chain derives from a study of blood T cell repertoires in COVID-19. Looking at the study overall: The cDNA or gDNA used as material had been derived from T cells, B-cell-depleted T cells, or PBMCs.

This CDR3 contains 16 residues. The germline CDR1 and CDR2 sequences are SEHNR and FQNEAQ (reference sequence). Trimming removed 3 bases from V and 5 bases from J; junction bases left unmatched: 10. The method was immunoSEQ multiplex PCR; TCRdb's version includes in-frame clones alone and lacks a portion of them. The table records around 100,000 clones, around four fifths of them present only once. This receptor was taken from a human donor in a cohort sampled during active COVID-19. The sample consisted of peripheral blood. This rearrangement joins TRBV7-9 to TRBJ1-1; 9 bases match TRBD1. CDR3 region: CASSFNQGQGGTEAFF. CDR3 coding DNA: TGTGCCAGCAGCTTCAACCAGGGACAGGGAGGGACTGAAGCTTTCTTT.